This T cell receptor (beta chain) comes out of a study of blood T cell repertoires in COVID-19. Study context: Spain, Italy and the United States supplied samples that represented acute and convalescent COVID-19. Sources were T cells, B-cell-depleted T cells, or PBMCs; the material itself was cDNA or gDNA.

Grouping used clinical history reported by participants in a survey and questionnaire. Only in-frame clones appear in the TCRdb table, and some are missing; sequencing was by immunoSEQ multiplex PCR. The profile shows around 200,000 clones, around 89% of them singletons. V was clipped by 3 bases and J by 0 bases, with 15 bases between them. In germline, CDR1 is SGHKS, CDR2 YYEKEE (reference sequence). CDR3 length equals 16 residues. The chain is built from TRBV5-5 and TRBJ1-1; D might be TRBD1 (6 bases). The sequencing input was PBMCs or T cells enriched from blood (not recorded which). This sequence originates from a woman aged 30 to 39 who had recovered from COVID-19. The CDR3 loop is CASSSLNRDMNTEAFF. The CDR3 DNA is TGTGCCAGCAGCTCCCTTAACCGGGACATGAACACTGAAGCTTTCTTT.